The sequence of this TCR beta chain was determined in a study of T cells in Graves' hyperthyroidism and ophthalmopathy. General study findings and limits: Blood also held most thyroid clonotypes expanded beyond 0.001. Ophthalmopathy was told apart from stable hyperthyroidism by a 13 V-J model.

Details on this clonotype: As yet, its antigen is unknown.

Subjects with ophthalmopathy showed a Clinical Activity Score no lower than 3, a NOSPECS grade no lower than 4, and a duration shorter than 3 months. Out of 10 ml of fresh peripheral blood came the PBMCs. The CDR3 covers 14 residues. Trimming stripped 5 bases from V and 0 bases from J, with 8 bases between. The TCR beta CDR3 regions underwent amplification using RNA transcripts as the source. HTBI primers were the set used in a first-round RT-PCR of the TCR CDR3. TCRdb independently ran MiXCR on the multiplex PCR reads; one entry per CDR3 protein. This table holds 530,000 or so distinct CDR3 sequences, approximately 24% found once.

The specimen was blood. The chain recombines TRBV12-3 or TRBV12-4 with TRBJ2-4; D unclear. The source is a woman in her 30s with Graves' ophthalmopathy. This CDR3 reads CASSPRLAKNIQYF. CDR3 coding DNA: TGTGCCAGCAGTCCCCGGTTAGCCAAAAACATTCAGTACTTC.